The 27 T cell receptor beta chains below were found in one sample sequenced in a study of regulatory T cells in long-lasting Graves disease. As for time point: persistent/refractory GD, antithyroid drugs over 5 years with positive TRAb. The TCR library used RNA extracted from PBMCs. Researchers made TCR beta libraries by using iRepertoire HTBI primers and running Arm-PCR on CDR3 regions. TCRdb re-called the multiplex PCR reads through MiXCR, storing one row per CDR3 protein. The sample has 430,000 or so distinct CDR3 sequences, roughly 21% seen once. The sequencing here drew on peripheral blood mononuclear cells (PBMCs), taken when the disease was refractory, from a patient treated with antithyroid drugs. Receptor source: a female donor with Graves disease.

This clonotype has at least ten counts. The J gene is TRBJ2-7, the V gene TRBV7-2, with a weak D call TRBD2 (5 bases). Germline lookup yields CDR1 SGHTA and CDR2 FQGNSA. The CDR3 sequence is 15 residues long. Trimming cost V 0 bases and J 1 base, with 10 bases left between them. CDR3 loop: CASSLAAGSSYEQYF. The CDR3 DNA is TGTGCCAGCAGCTTAGCGGCGGGCAGTTCCTACGAGCAGTACTTC.

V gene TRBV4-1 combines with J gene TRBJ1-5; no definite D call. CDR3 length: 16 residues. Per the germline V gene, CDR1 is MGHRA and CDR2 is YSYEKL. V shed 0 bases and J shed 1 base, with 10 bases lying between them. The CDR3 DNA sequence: TGCGCCAGCAGCCAAGACACGGGGATGAGCAATCAGCCCCAGCATTTT. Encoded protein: CASSQDTGMSNQPQHF.

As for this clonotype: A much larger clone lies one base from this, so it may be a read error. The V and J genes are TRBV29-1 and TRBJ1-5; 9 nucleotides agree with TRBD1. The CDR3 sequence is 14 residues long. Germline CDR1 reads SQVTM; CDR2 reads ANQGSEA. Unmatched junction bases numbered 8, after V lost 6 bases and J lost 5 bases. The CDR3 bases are TGCAGCGTCGCGTCCGGGACAGGGCATCAGCCCCAGCATTTT. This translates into CSVASGTGHQPQHF.

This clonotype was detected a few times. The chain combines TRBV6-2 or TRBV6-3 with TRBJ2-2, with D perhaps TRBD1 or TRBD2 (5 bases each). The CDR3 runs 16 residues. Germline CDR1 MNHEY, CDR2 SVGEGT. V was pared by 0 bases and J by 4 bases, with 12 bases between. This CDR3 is CASSYSRGDPTGELFF. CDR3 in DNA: TGTGCCAGCAGTTACTCGAGAGGGGACCCCACCGGGGAGCTGTTTTTT.

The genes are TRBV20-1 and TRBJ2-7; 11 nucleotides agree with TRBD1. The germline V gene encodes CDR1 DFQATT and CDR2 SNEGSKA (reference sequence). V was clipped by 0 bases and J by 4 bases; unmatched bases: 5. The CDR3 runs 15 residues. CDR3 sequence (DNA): TGCAGTGCTAGAGATCGGACAGGGGGCATGTACGAGCAGTACTTC. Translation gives CSARDRTGGMYEQYF.

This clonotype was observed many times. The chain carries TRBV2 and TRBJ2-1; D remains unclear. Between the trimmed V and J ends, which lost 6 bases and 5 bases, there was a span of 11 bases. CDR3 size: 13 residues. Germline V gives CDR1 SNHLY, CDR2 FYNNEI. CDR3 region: CASSINRDNEQFF. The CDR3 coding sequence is TGTGCCAGCAGCATTAACCGGGACAATGAGCAGTTCTTC.

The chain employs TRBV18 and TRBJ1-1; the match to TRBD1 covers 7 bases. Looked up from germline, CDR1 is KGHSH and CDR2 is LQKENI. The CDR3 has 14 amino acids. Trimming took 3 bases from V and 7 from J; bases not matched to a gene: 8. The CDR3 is CASSPRLRQGEAFF. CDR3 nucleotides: TGTGCCAGCTCACCCCGCCTCAGACAGGGTGAAGCTTTCTTT.

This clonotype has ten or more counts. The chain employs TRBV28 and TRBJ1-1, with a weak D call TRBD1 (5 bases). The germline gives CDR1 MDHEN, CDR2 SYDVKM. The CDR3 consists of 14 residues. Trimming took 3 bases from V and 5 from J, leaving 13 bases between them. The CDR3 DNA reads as TGTGCCAGCAGTTTGTCCAGGGAGGGGACTGAAGCTTTCTTT. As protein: CASSLSREGTEAFF.

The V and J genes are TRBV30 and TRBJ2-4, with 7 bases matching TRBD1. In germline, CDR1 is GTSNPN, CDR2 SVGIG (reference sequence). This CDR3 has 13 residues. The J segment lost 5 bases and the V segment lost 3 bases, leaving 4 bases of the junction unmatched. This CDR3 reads CAWRGGRENIQYF. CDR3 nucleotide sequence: TGTGCCTGGAGAGGGGGCCGGGAAAACATTCAGTACTTC. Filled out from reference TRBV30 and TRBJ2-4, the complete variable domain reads SQTIHQWPATLVQPVGSPLSLECTVEGTSNPNLYWYRQAAGRGLQLLFYSVGIGQISSEVPQNLSASRPQDRQFILSSKKLLLSDSGFYLCAWRGGRENIQYFGAGTRLSVL.

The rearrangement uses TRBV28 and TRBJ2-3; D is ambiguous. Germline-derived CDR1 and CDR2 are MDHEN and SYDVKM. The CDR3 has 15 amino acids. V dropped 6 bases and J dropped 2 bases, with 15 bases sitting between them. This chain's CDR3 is CASSLKFSNTDTQYF. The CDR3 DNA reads TGTGCCAGCAGCCTAAAGTTCTCCAACACAGATACGCAGTATTTT. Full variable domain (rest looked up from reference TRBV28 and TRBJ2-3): DVKVTQSSRYLVKRTGEKVFLECVQDMDHENMFWYRQDPGLGLRLIYFSYDVKMKEKGDIPEGYSVSREKKERFSLILESASTNQTSMYLCASSLKFSNTDTQYFGPGTRLTVL.

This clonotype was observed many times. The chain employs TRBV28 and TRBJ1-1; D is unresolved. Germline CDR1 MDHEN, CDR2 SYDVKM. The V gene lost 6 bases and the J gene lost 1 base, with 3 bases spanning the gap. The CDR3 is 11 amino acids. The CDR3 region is CASSRNTEAFF. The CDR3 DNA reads TGTGCCAGCAGCCGGAACACTGAAGCTTTCTTT.

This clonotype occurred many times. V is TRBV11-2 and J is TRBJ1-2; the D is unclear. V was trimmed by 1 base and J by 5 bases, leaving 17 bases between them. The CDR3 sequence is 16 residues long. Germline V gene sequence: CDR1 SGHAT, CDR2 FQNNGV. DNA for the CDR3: TGTGCCAGCAGCTTAGTTAAGGAGACTACACCGTATGGCTACACCTTC. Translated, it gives CASSLVKETTPYGYTF.

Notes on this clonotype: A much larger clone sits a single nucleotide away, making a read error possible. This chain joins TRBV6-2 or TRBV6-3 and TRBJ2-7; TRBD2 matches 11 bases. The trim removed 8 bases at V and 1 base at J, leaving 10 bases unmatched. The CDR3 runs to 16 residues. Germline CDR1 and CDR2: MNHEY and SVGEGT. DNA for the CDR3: TGTGCCAGCGGTGGACCCCTAGCGGGGGGTTCCTACGAGCAGTACTTC. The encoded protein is CASGGPLAGGSYEQYF.

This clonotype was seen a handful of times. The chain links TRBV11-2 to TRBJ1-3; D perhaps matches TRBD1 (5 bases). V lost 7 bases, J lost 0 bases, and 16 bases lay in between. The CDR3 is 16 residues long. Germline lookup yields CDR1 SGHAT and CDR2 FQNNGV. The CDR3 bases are TGTGCCAGCATGGGGCAGGGCTTTACCTCTGGAAACACCATATATTTT. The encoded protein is CASMGQGFTSGNTIYF.

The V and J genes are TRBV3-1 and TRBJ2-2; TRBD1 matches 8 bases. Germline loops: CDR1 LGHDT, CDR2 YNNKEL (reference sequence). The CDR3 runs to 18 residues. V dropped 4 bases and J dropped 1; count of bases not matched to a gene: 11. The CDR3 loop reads CASSRANRQGMNTGELFF. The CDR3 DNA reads TGTGCCAGCAGCCGAGCAAACAGACAGGGGATGAACACCGGGGAGCTGTTTTTT.

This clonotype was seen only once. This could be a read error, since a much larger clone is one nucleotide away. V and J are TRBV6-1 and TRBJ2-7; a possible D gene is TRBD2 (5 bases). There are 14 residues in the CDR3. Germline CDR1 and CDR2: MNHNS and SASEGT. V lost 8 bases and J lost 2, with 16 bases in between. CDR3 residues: CASVGVDSPYEQYF. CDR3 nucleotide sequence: TGTGCCAGCGTTGGGGTGGACTCTCCCTACGAGCAGTACTTC.

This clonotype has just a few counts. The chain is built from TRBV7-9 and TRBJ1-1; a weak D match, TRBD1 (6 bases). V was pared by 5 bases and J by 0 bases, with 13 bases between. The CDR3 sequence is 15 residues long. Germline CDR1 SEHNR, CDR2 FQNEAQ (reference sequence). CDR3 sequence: CASSPRGQMNTEAFF. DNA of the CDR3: TGTGCCAGCAGCCCCCGAGGACAGATGAACACTGAAGCTTTCTTT.

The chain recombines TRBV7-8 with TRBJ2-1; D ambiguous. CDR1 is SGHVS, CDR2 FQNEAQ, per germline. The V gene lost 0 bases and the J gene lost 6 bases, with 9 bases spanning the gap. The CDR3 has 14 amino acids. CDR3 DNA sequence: TGTGCCAGCAGCTTAGCGAGGTCTGGCAATGAGCAGTTCTTC. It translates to CASSLARSGNEQFF.

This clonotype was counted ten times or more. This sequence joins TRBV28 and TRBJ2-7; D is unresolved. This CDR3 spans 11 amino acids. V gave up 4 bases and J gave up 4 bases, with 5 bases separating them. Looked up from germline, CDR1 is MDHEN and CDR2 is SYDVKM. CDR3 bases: TGTGCCAGCAGTTCCCGATACGAGCAGTACTTC. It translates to CASSSRYEQYF. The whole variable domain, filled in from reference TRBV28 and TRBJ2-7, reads DVKVTQSSRYLVKRTGEKVFLECVQDMDHENMFWYRQDPGLGLRLIYFSYDVKMKEKGDIPEGYSVSREKKERFSLILESASTNQTSMYLCASSSRYEQYFGPGTRLTVT.

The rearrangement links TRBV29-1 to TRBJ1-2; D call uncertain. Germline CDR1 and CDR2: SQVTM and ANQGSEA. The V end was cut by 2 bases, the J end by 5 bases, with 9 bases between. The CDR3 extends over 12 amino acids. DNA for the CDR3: TGCAGCGTTGAACGTGGGAAATATGGCTACACCTTC. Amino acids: CSVERGKYGYTF.

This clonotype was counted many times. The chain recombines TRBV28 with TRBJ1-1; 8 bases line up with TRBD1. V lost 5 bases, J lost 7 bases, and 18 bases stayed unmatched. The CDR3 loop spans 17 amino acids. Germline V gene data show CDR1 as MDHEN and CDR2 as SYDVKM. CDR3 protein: CASSRPTPLGTGREAFF. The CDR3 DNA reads TGTGCCAGCAGTCGACCCACCCCGCTCGGGACAGGCCGTGAAGCTTTCTTT.

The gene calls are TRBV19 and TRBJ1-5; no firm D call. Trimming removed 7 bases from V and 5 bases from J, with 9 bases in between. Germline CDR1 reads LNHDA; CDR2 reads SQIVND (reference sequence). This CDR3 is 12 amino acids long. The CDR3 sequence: CASNVMDQPQHF. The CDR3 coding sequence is TGTGCCAGTAATGTAATGGATCAGCCCCAGCATTTT.

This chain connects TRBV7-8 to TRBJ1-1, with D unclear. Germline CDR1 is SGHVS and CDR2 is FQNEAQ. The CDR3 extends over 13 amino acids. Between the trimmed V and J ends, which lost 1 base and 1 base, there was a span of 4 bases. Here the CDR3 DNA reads TGTGCCAGCAGCTTAGTCTGGAACACTGAAGCTTTCTTT. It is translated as CASSLVWNTEAFF.

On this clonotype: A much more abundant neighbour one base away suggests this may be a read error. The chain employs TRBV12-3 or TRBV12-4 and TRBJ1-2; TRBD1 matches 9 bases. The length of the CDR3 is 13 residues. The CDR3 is CASSRDRESGYIF. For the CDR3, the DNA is TGTGCCAGCAGTAGGGACAGGGAGAGTGGCTACATCTTC.

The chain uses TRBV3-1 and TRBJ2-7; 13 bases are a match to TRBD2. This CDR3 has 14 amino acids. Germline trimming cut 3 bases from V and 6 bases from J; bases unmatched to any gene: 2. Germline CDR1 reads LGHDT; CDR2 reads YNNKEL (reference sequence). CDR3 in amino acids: CASSQGLAGFEQYF. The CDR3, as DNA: TGTGCCAGCAGCCAGGGACTAGCGGGATTCGAGCAGTACTTC.

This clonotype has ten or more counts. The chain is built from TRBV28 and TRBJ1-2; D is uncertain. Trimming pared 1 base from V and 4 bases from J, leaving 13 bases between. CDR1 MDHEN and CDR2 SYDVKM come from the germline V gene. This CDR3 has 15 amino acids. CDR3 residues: CASSLLQTGGYGYTF. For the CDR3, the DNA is TGTGCCAGCAGTTTATTACAGACCGGAGGCTATGGCTACACCTTC.

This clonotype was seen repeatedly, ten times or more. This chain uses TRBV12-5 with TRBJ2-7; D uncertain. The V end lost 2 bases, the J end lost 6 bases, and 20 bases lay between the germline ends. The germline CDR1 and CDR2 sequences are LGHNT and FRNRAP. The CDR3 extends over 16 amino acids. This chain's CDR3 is CASGLITAGRRVEQYF. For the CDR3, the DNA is TGTGCTAGTGGTTTGATTACGGCCGGTCGTAGGGTCGAGCAGTACTTC.